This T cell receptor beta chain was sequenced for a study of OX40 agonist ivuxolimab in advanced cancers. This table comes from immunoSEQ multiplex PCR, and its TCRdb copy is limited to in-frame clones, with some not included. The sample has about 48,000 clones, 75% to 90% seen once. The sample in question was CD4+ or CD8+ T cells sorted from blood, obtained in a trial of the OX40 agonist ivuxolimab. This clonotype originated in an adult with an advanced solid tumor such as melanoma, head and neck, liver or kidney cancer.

CDR3 nucleotides: TGCGCCAGCAGCGCGAGACTAGCGTCTAGCACAGATACGCAGTATTTT. Amino acids: CASSARLASSTDTQYF. The genes are TRBV4-1 and TRBJ2-3, with 8 bases aligning to TRBD2. The V and J ends lost 5 bases and 0 bases, in that order; junction bases with no gene match: 7. The CDR3 spans 16 residues. The germline CDR1 and CDR2 sequences are MGHRA and YSYEKL.